One sample yielded the 14 T cell receptor beta chains listed below, sequenced in a study of a mutant IDH1 vaccine in newly diagnosed glioma. Clones were read by immunoSEQ multiplex PCR, and TCRdb kept only the in-frame ones, dropping some. This sample has nearly 55,000 clones, with 80% to 85% found just once. Time point given: week 35, safety follow-up. Each vaccine dose was 300 ug of mutant IDH1 20-mer peptide, with topical imiquimod. Antigens for these TCRs are unknown. The starting material was PBMCs, obtained from a glioma patient whose treatment included an IDH1 peptide vaccine. The source is a woman aged 18-29 years with glioma.

The chain combines TRBV27 with TRBJ1-3, with TRBD1 as a possible D gene (5 bases). Germline CDR1 and CDR2: MNHEY and SMNVEV (reference sequence). The CDR3 is 18 amino acids. V shed 0 bases and J shed 4 bases, with 19 bases lying between them. The CDR3 spells CASSLSPPGRAGGNTIYF. Written as DNA, the CDR3 is TGTGCCAGCAGTTTATCGCCCCCCGGCAGGGCAGGAGGAAACACCATATATTTT.

V and J are TRBV29-1 and TRBJ2-3, with a possible D match to TRBD2 (6 bases). Looked up from germline, CDR1 is SQVTM and CDR2 is ANQGSEA. Trimming shortened V by 4 bases and J by 1 base, and 9 bases separated the two germline ends. This CDR3 region has 13 residues. CDR3 sequence reads: CSVVSSGTDTQYF. The CDR3 region has the DNA TGCAGCGTTGTTTCTAGCGGCACAGATACGCAGTATTTT.

The chain joins TRBV12-5 to TRBJ2-1; D perhaps matches TRBD2 (5 bases). The CDR3 has 15 residues. Looked up from germline, CDR1 is LGHNT and CDR2 is FRNRAP. V gave up 6 bases and J gave up 5 bases, with 17 bases separating them. In nucleotides, the CDR3 is TGTGCTAGTGGCCGGACCTTTAGCGCGGACAATGAGCAGTTCTTC. Encoded protein: CASGRTFSADNEQFF.

This rearrangement joins TRBV19 to TRBJ1-5; 7 nucleotides line up with TRBD1. J was trimmed by 4 bases and V by 6 bases; bases with no gene match: 6. This CDR3 is 14 amino acids long. CDR1 and CDR2 (germline): LNHDA, SQIVND (reference sequence). CDR3 sequence (DNA): TGTGCCAGTAGGGACCGGACAGGAAATCAGCCCCAGCATTTT. It specifies CASRDRTGNQPQHF.

The chain employs TRBV11-3 and TRBJ2-4, with TRBD1 matching over 10 bases. CDR1 and CDR2 (germline): SGHNT, YENEEA. The CDR3 loop spans 15 amino acids. V lost 1 base, J lost 5 bases, and 2 bases stayed unmatched. The CDR3 loop is CASSLVGQGENIQYF. The CDR3, as DNA: TGTGCCAGCAGCTTAGTCGGACAGGGGGAAAACATTCAGTACTTC.

The genes are TRBV10-1 and TRBJ2-3, with 8 bases aligning to TRBD2. The trim removed 0 bases at V and 4 bases at J, leaving 6 bases unmatched. The CDR3 runs to 16 residues. Looked up from germline, CDR1 is WNHNN and CDR2 is SYGVQD (reference sequence). CDR3: CASSESAGRAADTQYF. In DNA, the CDR3 is TGCGCCAGCAGTGAGTCGGCCGGGAGGGCCGCAGATACGCAGTATTTT.

This chain uses TRBV19 with TRBJ1-1, with D maybe TRBD1 (5 bases). Germline V gives CDR1 LNHDA, CDR2 SQIVND (reference sequence). The CDR3 runs 12 residues. Between the trimmed V and J ends, which lost 6 bases and 3 bases, there was a span of 8 bases. This chain's CDR3 is CASRWGDTEAFF. The CDR3 DNA reads as TGTGCCAGTAGGTGGGGGGACACTGAAGCTTTCTTT.

The chain uses TRBV4-3 and TRBJ1-1, with 12 bases matching TRBD1. The CDR3 has 17 amino acids. With V trimmed by 0 bases and J by 0 bases, 2 bases remained unmatched. Germline values: CDR1 LGHNA, CDR2 YSLEER. CDR3 nucleotide sequence: TGCGCCAGCAGCCAAGATGGGACAGGGGGCATGAACACTGAAGCTTTCTTT. Translating it yields CASSQDGTGGMNTEAFF.

The chain combines TRBV19 with TRBJ2-7; D possibly corresponds to TRBD2 (7 bases). With 8 bases removed from V and 0 bases from J, the gap between germline ends came to 11 bases. Germline V CDR1 and CDR2: LNHDA, SQIVND (reference sequence). The CDR3 runs to 13 residues. The CDR3 here is CASRGASSYEQYF. DNA of the CDR3: TGTGCCAGTCGGGGGGCCAGCTCCTACGAGCAGTACTTC.

The V and J genes are TRBV5-6 and TRBJ1-5; D is unresolved. Trimming pared 2 bases from V and 4 bases from J, leaving 7 bases between. The CDR3 is 13 amino acids. CDR1 and CDR2 from the germline V gene are SGHDT and YYEEEE. The CDR3, as DNA: TGTGCCAGCAGCTTTACCTCGAATCAGCCCCAGCATTTT. Translating gives CASSFTSNQPQHF.

The rearrangement uses TRBV4-1 and TRBJ1-1, with 8 bases matching TRBD1. Trimming took 2 bases from V and 2 from J; bases not matched to a gene: 10. CDR3 length: 17 residues. Germline V gene data show CDR1 as MGHRA and CDR2 as YSYEKL. CDR3 coding DNA: TGCGCCAGCAGCCAACTTCTTACAGGGGGGTTAAACACTGAAGCTTTCTTT. As protein: CASSQLLTGGLNTEAFF.

This clone turned up a few times. The chain is built from TRBV5-4 and TRBJ2-2; 8 bases match TRBD2. The V segment lost 0 bases and the J segment 9 bases; nucleotides outside the gene matches: 4. The CDR3 spans 14 residues. Germline lookup yields CDR1 SGHNT and CDR2 YYREEE (reference sequence). The CDR3 nucleotides are TGTGCCAGCAGCTTGGCCGGGGGGGAGAGGGAGCTGTTTTTT. This sequence encodes CASSLAGGERELFF. The whole variable domain, filled in from reference TRBV5-4 and TRBJ2-2, reads ETGVTQSPTHLIKTRGQQVTLRCSSQSGHNTVSWYQQALGQGPQFIFQYYREEENGRGNFPPRFSGLQFPNYSSELNVNALELDDSALYLCASSLAGGERELFFGEGSRLTVL.

The rearrangement links TRBV6-6 to TRBJ2-7; TRBD2 matches 11 bases. The CDR3 spans 14 residues. In germline, CDR1 is MNHNY, CDR2 SVGAGI (reference sequence). The ends lost 5 bases at V and 0 bases at J; junction bases unmatched: 0. The CDR3 DNA follows: TGTGCCAGCAGTACTAGCGGGAGCTCCTACGAGCAGTACTTC. Protein product: CASSTSGSSYEQYF.

This clone appeared a single time. V and J are TRBV5-5 and TRBJ2-7; 7 nucleotides agree with TRBD1. The CDR3 is 14 residues long. V lost 4 bases, J lost 2 bases, and 6 bases stayed unmatched. Germline loops: CDR1 SGHKS, CDR2 YYEKEE (reference sequence). The CDR3: CASSLLGGAYEQYF. The CDR3 DNA reads as TGTGCCAGCAGCCTTCTAGGGGGCGCCTACGAGCAGTACTTC.